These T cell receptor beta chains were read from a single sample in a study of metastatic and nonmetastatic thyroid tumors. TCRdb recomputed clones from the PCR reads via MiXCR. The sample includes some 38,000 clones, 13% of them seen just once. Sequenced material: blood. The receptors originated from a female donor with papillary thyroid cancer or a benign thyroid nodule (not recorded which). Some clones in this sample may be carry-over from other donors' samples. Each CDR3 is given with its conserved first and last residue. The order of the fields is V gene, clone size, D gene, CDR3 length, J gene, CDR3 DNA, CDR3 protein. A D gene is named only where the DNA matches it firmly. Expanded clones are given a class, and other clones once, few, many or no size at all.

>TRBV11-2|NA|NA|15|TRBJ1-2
TGTGCCAGCAGCTTAGACAGGTCCCTCGACTATGGCTACACCTTC
CASSLDRSLDYGYTF
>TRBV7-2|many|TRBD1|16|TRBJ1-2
TGTGCCAGCAGCTTAGCGGTAGGGCAGGGGGCGCTAGGCTACACCTTC
CASSLAVGQGALGYTF
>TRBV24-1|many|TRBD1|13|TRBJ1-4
TGTGCCGTGGGACCGGGACAGGGGCAAAAACTGTTTTTT
CAVGPGQGQKLFF
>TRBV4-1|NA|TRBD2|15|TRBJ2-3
TGCGCCAGCAGCCAAGTGGACACGGGGAGGGACACGCAGTATTTT
CASSQVDTGRDTQYF
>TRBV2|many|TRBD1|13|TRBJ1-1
TGTGCCAGCAGAGTACCGGGACAGAATGAAGCTTTCTTT
CASRVPGQNEAFF
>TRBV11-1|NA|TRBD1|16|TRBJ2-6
TGTGCCAGCGAAGGGGACAGGGGGTCTGGGGCCAACGTCCTGACTTTC
CASEGDRGSGANVLTF
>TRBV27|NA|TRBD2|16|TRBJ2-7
TGTGCCAGCATCCCGTCCGGGAGCGGGGCCTCCTACGAGCAGTACTTC
CASIPSGSGASYEQYF
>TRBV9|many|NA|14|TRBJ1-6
TGTGCCAGCAGCGTAGAGGGCCGGAGGTCACCCCTCCACTTT
CASSVEGRRSPLHF
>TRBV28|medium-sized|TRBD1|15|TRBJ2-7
TGTGCCAGCAGTTACGGGGGACAGGGGGCATACGAGCAGTACTTC
CASSYGGQGAYEQYF
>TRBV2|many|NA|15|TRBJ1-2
TGTGCCAGCAGTGAAGCGCTTCAAGGACTCGGTGGCTACACCTTC
CASSEALQGLGGYTF
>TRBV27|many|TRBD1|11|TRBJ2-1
TGTGCCAGCAGTTCGGGACAGGGATGGTTCTTC
CASSSGQGWFF
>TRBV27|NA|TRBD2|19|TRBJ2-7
TGTGCCAGCAGTTCGCGGACGGAGGGACTAGCGGGAGGGCCGAGGGAGCAGTACTTC
CASSSRTEGLAGGPREQYF
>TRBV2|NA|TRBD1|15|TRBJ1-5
TGTTCCAGCAGTGACAGGGGTAATCCTGGCCAGCCGCAGCATTTT
CSSSDRGNPGQPQHF
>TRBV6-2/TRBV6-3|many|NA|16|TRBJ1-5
TGTGCCAGCAGGACCCGGGACTTTAATAGCAATCAGCCCCAGCATTTT
CASRTRDFNSNQPQHF
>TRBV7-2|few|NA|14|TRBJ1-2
TGTGCCAGCAGCCCAACCCAGACTAACTATGGCTACACCTTC
CASSPTQTNYGYTF
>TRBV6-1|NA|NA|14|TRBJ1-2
TGTGCCAGCAGTGGACAGAATGGGCTCTATGGCTACACCTTC
CASSGQNGLYGYTF
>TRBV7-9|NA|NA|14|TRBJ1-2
TGTGCCAGCAGCCGAGGGGACGGCGCAGGGGGCTACACCTTC
CASSRGDGAGGYTF
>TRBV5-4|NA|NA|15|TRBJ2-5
TGTGCCAGCAGCTTGTCGAACAGGGTTTCAGAGACCCAGTACTTC
CASSLSNRVSETQYF
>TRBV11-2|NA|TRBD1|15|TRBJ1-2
TGTGCCAGCAGCTCTCTGGGACAGGGGGCTGGGGGCTACACCTTC
CASSSLGQGAGGYTF
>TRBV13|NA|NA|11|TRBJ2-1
TGTGCCAGCAGCGGGAGTAATGAGCAGTTCTTC
CASSGSNEQFF
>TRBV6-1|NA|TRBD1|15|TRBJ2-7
TGTGCCAGCAGCGTTACAGGGGGCAGCTCCTACGAGCAGTACTTC
CASSVTGGSSYEQYF
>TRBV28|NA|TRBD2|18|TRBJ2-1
TGTGCCAGCAGTTTATTTTCCCTTAGCGGGAGTAACTACAATGAGCAGTTCTTC
CASSLFSLSGSNYNEQFF
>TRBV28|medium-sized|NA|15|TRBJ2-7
TGTGCCAGCACCCCTTCCCGGGACTCATCCTACGAGCAGTACTTC
CASTPSRDSSYEQYF
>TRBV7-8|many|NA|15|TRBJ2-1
TGTGCCAGCAGCTTAGCCCAGCGACCTTGGGATGAGCAGTTCTTC
CASSLAQRPWDEQFF
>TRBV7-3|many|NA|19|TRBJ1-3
TGTGCCAGCAGCTCCCCTCGAGGGGGGAGCTTCACCTTGGGAAACACCATATATTTT
CASSSPRGGSFTLGNTIYF
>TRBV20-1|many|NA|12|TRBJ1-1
TGCAGTGCTAGCGGCCGACGGACTGAAGCTTTCTTT
CSASGRRTEAFF
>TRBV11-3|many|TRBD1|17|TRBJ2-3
TGTGCCAGCAGCCTATCGACAGGGGGGGGTTACACAGATACGCAGTATTTT
CASSLSTGGGYTDTQYF
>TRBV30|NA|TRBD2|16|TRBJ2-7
TGTGCCTGGGAACCCGGAGGGACTAGCGGGAAGGAAGAGCAGTACTTC
CAWEPGGTSGKEEQYF
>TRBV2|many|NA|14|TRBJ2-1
TGTGCCAGCAGTGAATCCCAAACACACAATGAGCAGTTCTTC
CASSESQTHNEQFF
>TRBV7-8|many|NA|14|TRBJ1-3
TGTGCCAGCAGCTTAGGGGGCTCTGGAAACACCATATATTTT
CASSLGGSGNTIYF
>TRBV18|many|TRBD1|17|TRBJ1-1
TGTGCCAGCTCGCGGCACAGGGGGCGCGGGGAGGACACTGAAGCTTTCTTT
CASSRHRGRGEDTEAFF
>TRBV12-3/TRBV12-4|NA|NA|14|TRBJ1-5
TGTGCCAGCAGTCCGGATCGGGAGGGTCAGCCCCAGCATTTT
CASSPDREGQPQHF
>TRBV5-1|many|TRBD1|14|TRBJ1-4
TGCGCCAGCAGCCCCAGGGGGCGCGGAGAAAAACTGTTTTTT
CASSPRGRGEKLFF
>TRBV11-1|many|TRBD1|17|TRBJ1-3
TGTGCCAGCAGCGCGCCAAGACAGGGTGTGTGGGGAAACACCATATATTTT
CASSAPRQGVWGNTIYF
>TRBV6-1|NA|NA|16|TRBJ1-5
TGTGCCAGCAGGCGAACAGGGTCGGGGTTTAATCAGCCCCAGCATTTT
CASRRTGSGFNQPQHF
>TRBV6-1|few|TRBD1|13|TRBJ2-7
TGTGCCAGCGGACAGGGAGAGACCTACGAGCAGTACTTC
CASGQGETYEQYF
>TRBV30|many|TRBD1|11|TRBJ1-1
TGTGCCTGGAGTGGGACAGGGGGAGCTTTCTTT
CAWSGTGGAFF
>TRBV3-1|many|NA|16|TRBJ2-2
TGTGCCAGCAGCGCTCGTCCAACACCTAACACCGGGGAGCTGTTTTTT
CASSARPTPNTGELFF
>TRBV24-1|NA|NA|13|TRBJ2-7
TGCGCCACCAGTGATTCTCATGGGGCTGGGCAGTACTTC
CATSDSHGAGQYF
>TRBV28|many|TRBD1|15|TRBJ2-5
TGTGCCAGCAGTTCCTCTCGGGACAGGGGGGAGACCCAGTACTTC
CASSSSRDRGETQYF
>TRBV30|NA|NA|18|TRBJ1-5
TGTGCCTGGAGTGTACGGGGAAGGCAGGTGGCTAGCAATCAGCCCCAGCATTTT
CAWSVRGRQVASNQPQHF
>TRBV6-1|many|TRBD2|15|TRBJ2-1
TGTGCCAGCAGTGAACTAGCGGGAGGAGTGAATGAGCAGTTCTTC
CASSELAGGVNEQFF